This TCR beta chain was identified during a study of low-dose radiotherapy and immunotherapy resistance in tumors. About the study: TRAV- and TRBV-specific primers, spanning alpha and beta chains, primed first-strand cDNA.

The authors amplified TCRs for about 18 PCR cycles with a constant-region primer and a V-primer adapter. In vitro transcription served to amplify the mRNA that had been isolated. TCRdb ran MiXCR on the reads and lists one entry per CDR3 protein. Here the sample spans roughly 48,000 distinct CDR3 sequences, around 34% being singletons. The time point here: after trial treatment. Treatment here: LDRT plus nivolumab, ipilimumab, low-dose cyclophosphamide and aspirin (RACIN trial). Those eligible were patients bearing advanced solid tumors lacking tumor-infiltrating lymphocytes. CDR1 is LGHDT and CDR2 is YNNKEL in the germline V gene (reference sequence). V was clipped by 4 bases and J by 0 bases, with 16 bases between them. The CDR3 is made up of 18 amino acids. The table lists this clonotype with many counts.

The TCR originated in a male donor with rectosigmoid adenocarcinoma. The J gene is TRBJ2-6, the V gene TRBV3-1, with D perhaps TRBD2 (6 bases). Specimen: PBMCs, collected after low-dose radiotherapy plus immunotherapy. The CDR3 bases are TGTGCCAGCAGCCCATGGTCGGGACTGCCCTCTGGGGCCAACGTCCTGACTTTC. Its protein product is CASSPWSGLPSGANVLTF.